This record looks at one TCR beta chain sequence and its context. This sample is part of a study of cytomegalovirus exposure and HLA in healthy donors. Using immunoSEQ multiplex PCR, the repertoire was profiled, and TCRdb retains in-frame clones only, with some absent. The sample holds about 190,000 clones, roughly 82% seen once. The CDR3 consists of 15 residues. V lost 1 base and J lost 4, with 9 bases in between. Germline loops: CDR1 SGHRS, CDR2 YFSETQ. The sequenced sample was PBMCs. This clonotype was sampled from a woman aged 18-29 years in good health and CMV-seronegative. The chain carries TRBV5-1 and TRBJ2-6; D not resolved. The CDR3 protein is CASSLTVSGANVLTF. The CDR3 nucleotides are TGCGCCAGCAGCTTGACAGTATCCGGGGCCAACGTCCTGACTTTC.